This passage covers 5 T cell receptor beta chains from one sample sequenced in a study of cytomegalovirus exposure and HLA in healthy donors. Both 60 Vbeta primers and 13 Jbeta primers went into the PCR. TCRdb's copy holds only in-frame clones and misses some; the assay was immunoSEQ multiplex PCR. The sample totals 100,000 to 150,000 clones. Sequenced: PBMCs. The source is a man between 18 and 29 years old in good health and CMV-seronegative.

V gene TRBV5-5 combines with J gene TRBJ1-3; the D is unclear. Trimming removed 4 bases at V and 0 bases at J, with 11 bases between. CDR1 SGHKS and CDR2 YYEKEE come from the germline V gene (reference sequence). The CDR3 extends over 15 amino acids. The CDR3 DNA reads TGTGCCAGCAGCCCTGGCCCTAGCTCTGGAAACACCATATATTTT. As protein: CASSPGPSSGNTIYF.

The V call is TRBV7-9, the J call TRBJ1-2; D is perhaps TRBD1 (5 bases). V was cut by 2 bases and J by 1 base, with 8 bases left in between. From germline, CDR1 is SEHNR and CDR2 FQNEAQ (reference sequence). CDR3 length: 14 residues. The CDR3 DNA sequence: TGTGCCAGCAGCTTACAGGGAAATAACTATGGCTACACCTTC. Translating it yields CASSLQGNNYGYTF.

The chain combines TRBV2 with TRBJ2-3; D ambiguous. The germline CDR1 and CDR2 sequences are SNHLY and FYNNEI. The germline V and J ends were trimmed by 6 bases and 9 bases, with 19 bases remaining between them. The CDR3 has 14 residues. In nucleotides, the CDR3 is TGTGCCAGCAGGGAAATGTGGTCTGAAGCGACGCAGTATTTT. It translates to CASREMWSEATQYF.

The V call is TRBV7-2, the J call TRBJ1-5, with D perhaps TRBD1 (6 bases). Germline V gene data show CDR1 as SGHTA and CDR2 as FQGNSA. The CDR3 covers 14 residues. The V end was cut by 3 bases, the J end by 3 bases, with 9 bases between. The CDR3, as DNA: TGTGCCAGCAGCTTTACAGGGCTCAATCAGCCCCAGCATTTT. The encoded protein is CASSFTGLNQPQHF.

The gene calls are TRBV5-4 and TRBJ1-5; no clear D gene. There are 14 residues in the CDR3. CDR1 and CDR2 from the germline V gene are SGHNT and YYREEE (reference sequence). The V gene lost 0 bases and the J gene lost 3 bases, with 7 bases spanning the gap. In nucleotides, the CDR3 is TGTGCCAGCAGCTTGGGTGACTTCAATCAGCCCCAGCATTTT. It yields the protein CASSLGDFNQPQHF.